This T cell receptor (beta chain) was recovered during a study of Graves' ophthalmopathy and Graves' hyperthyroidism. Clinicians made diagnoses from clinical symptoms, serum thyroxine, TRAb, thyroid ultrasound and orbital computed tomography. From RNA, the CDR3 regions of TCR beta chains were amplified and sequenced. Following a first-round RT-PCR that used HTBI primers, a second-round multiplex PCR was carried out. MiXCR, applied by TCRdb to the multiplex PCR reads, yields one record per CDR3 protein. The repertoire holds about 340,000 distinct CDR3 sequences, with about 17% as singletons. This clonotype was counted many times. Sequences were obtained from peripheral blood. The sequence was collected from an adult man with Graves' ophthalmopathy.

As DNA, the CDR3 is TGTGCCAGCAGCTTCGGACTTAGCTCCTACGAGCAGTACTTC. Protein sequence: CASSFGLSSYEQYF. V is TRBV11-1 and J is TRBJ2-7, with a possible D match to TRBD2 (5 bases). The CDR3 consists of 14 residues. The V and J ends lost 3 bases and 0 bases respectively, with 9 bases between them. CDR1 and CDR2 (germline): SGHAT, FQDESV (reference sequence).